The 2 T cell receptor beta chains below all came from one sample that was sequenced in a study of blood T cell repertoires in COVID-19. Clones were sequenced by immunoSEQ multiplex PCR, and TCRdb holds only the in-frame ones, with some missing. Counted here are about 190,000 clones, about 81% occurring once; the ten biggest clones make up 13% to 15%. The sequencing input was peripheral blood. The source is a man aged 25 to 40 with active or convalescent COVID-19.

This chain connects TRBV6-2 or TRBV6-3 to TRBJ1-1, with a possible D match to TRBD1 (5 bases). CDR3 length: 15 residues. The germline V gene has CDR1 MNHEY and CDR2 SVGEGT. V lost 0 bases to trimming and J lost 4 bases, with 12 bases between them. The chain's CDR3 is CASSYSVSGGTEAFF. CDR3 coding DNA: TGTGCCAGCAGTTACTCGGTTTCGGGGGGCACTGAAGCTTTCTTT.

The chain has TRBV7-8 and TRBJ1-4, with 7 bases identical to TRBD1. V shed 5 bases, J shed 3 bases, and the junction held 6 bases outside the gene matches. The CDR3 extends over 15 amino acids. Germline V gene sequence: CDR1 SGHVS, CDR2 FQNEAQ. The CDR3 region has the DNA TGTGCCAGCAGCCCGAGGACAGGAGCTAATGAAAAACTGTTTTTT. It is translated as CASSPRTGANEKLFF.